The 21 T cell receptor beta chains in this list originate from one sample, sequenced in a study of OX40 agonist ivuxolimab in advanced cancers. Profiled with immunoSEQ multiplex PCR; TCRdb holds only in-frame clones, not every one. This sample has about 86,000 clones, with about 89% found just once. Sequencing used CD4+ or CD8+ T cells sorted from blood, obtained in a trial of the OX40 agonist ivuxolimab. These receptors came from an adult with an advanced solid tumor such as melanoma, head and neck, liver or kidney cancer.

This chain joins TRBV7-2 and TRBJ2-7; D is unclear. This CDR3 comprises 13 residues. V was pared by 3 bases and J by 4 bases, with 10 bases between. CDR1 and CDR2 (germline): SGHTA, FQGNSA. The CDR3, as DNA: TGTGCCAGCAGCTTGCAGTTGGGTTACGAGCAGTACTTC. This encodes CASSLQLGYEQYF.

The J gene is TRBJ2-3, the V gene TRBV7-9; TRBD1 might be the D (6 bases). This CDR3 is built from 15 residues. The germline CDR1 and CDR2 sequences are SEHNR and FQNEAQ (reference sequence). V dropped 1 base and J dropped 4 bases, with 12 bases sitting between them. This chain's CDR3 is CASSLVPRGADTQYF. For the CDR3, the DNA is TGTGCCAGCAGCTTAGTACCCAGGGGAGCAGATACGCAGTATTTT.

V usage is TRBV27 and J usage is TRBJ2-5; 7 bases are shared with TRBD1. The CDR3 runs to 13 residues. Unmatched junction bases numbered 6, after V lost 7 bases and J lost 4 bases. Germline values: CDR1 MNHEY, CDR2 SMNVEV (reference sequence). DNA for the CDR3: TGTGCCAGCAAAAAAGGGGACAGAGAGACCCAGTACTTC. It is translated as CASKKGDRETQYF.

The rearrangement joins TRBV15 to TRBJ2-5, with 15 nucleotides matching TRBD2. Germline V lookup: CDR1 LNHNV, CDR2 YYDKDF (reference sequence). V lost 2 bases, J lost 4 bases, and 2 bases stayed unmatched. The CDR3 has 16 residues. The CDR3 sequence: CATSRSGLAGGETQYF. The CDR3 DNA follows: TGTGCCACCAGCAGATCGGGACTAGCGGGAGGAGAGACCCAGTACTTC. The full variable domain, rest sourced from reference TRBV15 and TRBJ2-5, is DAMVIQNPRYQVTQFGKPVTLSCSQTLNHNVMYWYQQKSSQAPKLLFHYYDKDFNNEADTPDNFQSRRPNTSFCFLDIRSPGLGDTAMYLCATSRSGLAGGETQYFGPGTRLLVL.

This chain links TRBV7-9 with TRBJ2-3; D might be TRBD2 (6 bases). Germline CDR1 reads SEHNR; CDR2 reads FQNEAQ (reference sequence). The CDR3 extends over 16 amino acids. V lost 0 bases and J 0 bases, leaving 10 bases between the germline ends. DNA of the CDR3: TGTGCCAGCAGCTTAGCGCGGGGTCCTAGCACAGATACGCAGTATTTT. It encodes CASSLARGPSTDTQYF.

CDR3 amino acids: CASSELGGITYEQYF. CDR3 nucleotide sequence: TGTGCCAGCAGTGAACTCGGCGGGATCACCTACGAGCAGTACTTC. V usage is TRBV6-1 and J usage is TRBJ2-7; a weak D match, TRBD2 (6 bases). V lost 2 bases and J lost 2, with 13 bases in between. The CDR3 sequence is 15 residues long. The germline CDR1 and CDR2 sequences are MNHNS and SASEGT.

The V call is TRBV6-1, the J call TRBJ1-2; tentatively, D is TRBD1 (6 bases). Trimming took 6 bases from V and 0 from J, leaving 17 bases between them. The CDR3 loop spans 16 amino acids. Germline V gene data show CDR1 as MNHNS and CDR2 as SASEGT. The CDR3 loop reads CASRETGTSANYGYTF. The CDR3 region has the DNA TGTGCCAGCAGAGAAACCGGGACATCGGCTAACTATGGCTACACCTTC.

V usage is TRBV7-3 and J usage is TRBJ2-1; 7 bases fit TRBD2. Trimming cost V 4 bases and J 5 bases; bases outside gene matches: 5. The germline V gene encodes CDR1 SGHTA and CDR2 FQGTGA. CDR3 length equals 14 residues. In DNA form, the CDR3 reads TGTGCCAGCAGCTCCAGCGGGACCAACAATGAGCAGTTCTTC. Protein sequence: CASSSSGTNNEQFF.

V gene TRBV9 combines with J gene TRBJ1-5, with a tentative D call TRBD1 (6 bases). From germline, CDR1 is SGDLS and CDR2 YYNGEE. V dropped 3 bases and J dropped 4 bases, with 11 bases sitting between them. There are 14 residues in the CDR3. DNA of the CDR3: TGTGCCAGCAGCGGAACCGGGACAAATCAGCCCCAGCATTTT. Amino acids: CASSGTGTNQPQHF.

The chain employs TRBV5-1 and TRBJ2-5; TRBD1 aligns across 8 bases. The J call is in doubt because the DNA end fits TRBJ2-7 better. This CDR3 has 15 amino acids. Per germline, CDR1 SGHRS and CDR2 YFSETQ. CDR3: CASSPGTGRVHEQYF. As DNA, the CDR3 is TGCGCCAGCAGCCCAGGGACAGGAAGAGTCCACGAGCAGTACTTC.

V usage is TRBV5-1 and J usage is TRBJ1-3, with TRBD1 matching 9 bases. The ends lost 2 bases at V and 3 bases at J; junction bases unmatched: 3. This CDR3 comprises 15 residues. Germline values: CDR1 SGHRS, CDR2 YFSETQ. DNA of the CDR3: TGCGCCAGCAGCTTCACAGGGGGCAGTGGAAACACCATATATTTT. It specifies CASSFTGGSGNTIYF.

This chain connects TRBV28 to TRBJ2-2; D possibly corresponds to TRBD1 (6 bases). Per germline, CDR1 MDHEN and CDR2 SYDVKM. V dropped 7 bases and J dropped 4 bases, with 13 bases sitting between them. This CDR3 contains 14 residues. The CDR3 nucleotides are TGTGCCAGCACTTGGCAGGGGTCCACCGGGGAGCTGTTTTTT. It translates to CASTWQGSTGELFF.

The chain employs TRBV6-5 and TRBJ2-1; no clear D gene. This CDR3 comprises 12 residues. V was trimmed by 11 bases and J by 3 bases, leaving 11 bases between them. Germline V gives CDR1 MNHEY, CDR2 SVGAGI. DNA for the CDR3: TGTGCCTCTTGGGGAAACTACAATGAGCAGTTCTTC. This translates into CASWGNYNEQFF.

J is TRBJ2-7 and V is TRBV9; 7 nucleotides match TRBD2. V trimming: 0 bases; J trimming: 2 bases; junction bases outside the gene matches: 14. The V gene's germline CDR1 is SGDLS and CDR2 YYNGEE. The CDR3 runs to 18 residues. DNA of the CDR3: TGTGCCAGCAGCGTAGAGGTCGGGGGGAGGGCCGGTACCTACGAGCAGTACTTC. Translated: CASSVEVGGRAGTYEQYF.

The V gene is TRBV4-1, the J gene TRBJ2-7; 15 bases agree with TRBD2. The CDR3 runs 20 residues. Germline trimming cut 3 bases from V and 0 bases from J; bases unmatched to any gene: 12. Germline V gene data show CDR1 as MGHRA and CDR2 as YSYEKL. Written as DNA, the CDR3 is TGCGCCAGCAGCCACGTGGGACTAGCGGGAGGTATTTCGAGCTCCTACGAGCAGTACTTC. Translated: CASSHVGLAGGISSSYEQYF.

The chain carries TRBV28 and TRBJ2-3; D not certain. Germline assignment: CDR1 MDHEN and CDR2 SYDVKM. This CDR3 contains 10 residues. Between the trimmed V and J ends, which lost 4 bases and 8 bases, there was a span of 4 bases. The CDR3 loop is CASSYGTQYF. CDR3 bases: TGTGCCAGCAGTTATGGTACGCAGTATTTT.

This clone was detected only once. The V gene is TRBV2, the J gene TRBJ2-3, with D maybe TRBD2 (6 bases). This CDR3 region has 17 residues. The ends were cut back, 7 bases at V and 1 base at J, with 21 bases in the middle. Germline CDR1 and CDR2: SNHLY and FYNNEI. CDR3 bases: TGTGCCAGCAAGACTTCGGAGGGCCATTTTGGCACAGATACGCAGTATTTT. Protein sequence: CASKTSEGHFGTDTQYF. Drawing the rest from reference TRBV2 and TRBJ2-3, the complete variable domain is EPEVTQTPSHQVTQMGQEVILRCVPISNHLYFYWYRQILGQKVEFLVSFYNNEISEKSEIFDDQFSVERPDGSNFTLKIRSTKLEDSAMYFCASKTSEGHFGTDTQYFGPGTRLTVL.

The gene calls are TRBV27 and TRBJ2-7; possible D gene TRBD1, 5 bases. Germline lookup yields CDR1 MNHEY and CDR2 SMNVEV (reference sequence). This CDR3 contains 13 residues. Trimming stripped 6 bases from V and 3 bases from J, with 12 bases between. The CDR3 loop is CASSSTAYYEQYF. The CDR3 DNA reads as TGTGCCAGCAGCTCGACAGCCTACTACGAGCAGTACTTC.

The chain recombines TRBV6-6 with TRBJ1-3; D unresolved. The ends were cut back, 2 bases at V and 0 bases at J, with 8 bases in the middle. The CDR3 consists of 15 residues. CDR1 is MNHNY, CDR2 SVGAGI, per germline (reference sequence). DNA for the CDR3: TGTGCCAGCAGTTACCTCGAGAGCTCTGGAAACACCATATATTTT. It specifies CASSYLESSGNTIYF.

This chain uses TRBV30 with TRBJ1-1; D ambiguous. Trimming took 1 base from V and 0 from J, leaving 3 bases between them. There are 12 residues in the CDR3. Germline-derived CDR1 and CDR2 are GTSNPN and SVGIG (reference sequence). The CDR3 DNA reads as TGTGCCTGGAGTGATCTGAACACTGAAGCTTTCTTT. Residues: CAWSDLNTEAFF.

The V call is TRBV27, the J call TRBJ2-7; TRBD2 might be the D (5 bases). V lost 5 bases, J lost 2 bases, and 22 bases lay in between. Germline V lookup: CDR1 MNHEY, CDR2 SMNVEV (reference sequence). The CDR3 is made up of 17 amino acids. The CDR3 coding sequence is TGTGCCAGCAGTCGAGGAGCCGGGATTAAATTCCCCTACGAGCAGTACTTC. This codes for CASSRGAGIKFPYEQYF.